This T cell receptor (beta chain) is from a study of vaccination effects on CD4 cells after COVID-19. This table comes from immunoSEQ multiplex PCR, and its TCRdb copy is limited to in-frame clones, with some not included. The sample yields fewer than 60,000 clones, under 85% seen once. Investigators separated out CD4+ T cells once 9 to 11 days of culture had passed. Participants each got two BNT162b2 or mRNA-1273 vaccine doses. A half-volume exchange with IL-2 medium occurred on days 3 and 7. The V gene's germline CDR1 is SNHLY and CDR2 FYNNEI. V gave up 8 bases and J gave up 3 bases, with 9 bases separating them. The CDR3 is made up of 12 amino acids. This clone was observed a handful of times. Antigen specificity is unknown.

This clonotype was obtained from a human donor who received a COVID-19 vaccine. This sequence joins TRBV2 and TRBJ2-3, with unresolved D. The sequences come from CD4+ T cells from PBMCs cultured without peptide, collected after COVID-19 vaccination. This CDR3 is CASGWGTDTQYF. The CDR3, as DNA: TGTGCCAGCGGGTGGGGTACAGATACGCAGTATTTT. Filled out from reference TRBV2 and TRBJ2-3, the complete variable domain reads EPEVTQTPSHQVTQMGQEVILRCVPISNHLYFYWYRQILGQKVEFLVSFYNNEISEKSEIFDDQFSVERPDGSNFTLKIRSTKLEDSAMYFCASGWGTDTQYFGPGTRLTVL.